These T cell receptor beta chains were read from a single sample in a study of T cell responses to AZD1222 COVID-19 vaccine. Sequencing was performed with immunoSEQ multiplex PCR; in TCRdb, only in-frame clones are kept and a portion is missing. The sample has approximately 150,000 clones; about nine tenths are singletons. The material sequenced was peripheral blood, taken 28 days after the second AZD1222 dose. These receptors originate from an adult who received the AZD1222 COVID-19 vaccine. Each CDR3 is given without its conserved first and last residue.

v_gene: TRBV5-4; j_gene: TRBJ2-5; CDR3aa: ASSSDGGGETQY
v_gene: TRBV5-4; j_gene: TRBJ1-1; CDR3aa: ALQGQNTEAF
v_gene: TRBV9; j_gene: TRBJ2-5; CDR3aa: ASSEEGETQY
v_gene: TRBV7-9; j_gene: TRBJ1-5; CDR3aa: ASSPGTGPIEGQPQH
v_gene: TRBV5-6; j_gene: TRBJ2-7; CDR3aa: ASSQGWGNYEQY
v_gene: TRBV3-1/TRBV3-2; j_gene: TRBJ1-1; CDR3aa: ASSQRDSRRTEAF
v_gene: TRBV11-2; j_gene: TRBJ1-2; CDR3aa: ASSPEGLGDYGYT
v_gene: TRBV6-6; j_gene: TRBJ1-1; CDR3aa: ASSYGQGGPEAF
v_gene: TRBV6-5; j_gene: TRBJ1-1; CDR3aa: ASRLTGEVTEAF
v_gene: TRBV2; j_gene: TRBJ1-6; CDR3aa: ASSELPPFRGQIISYNSPLH
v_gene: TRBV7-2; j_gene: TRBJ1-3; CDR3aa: ASSLTGNTIY
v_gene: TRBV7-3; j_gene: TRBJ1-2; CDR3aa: ASSIGGGYGYT
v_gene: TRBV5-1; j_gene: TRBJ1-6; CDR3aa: ASSLGSYNSPLH
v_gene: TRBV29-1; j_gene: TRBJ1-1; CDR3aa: SVTWGGVAEAF
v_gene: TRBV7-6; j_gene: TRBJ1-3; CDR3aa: ASSSNPPGPSTGNTIY
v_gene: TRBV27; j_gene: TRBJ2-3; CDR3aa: ASSPTTDTQY
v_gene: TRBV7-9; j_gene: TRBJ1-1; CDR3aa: ASSLAGQPNEAF
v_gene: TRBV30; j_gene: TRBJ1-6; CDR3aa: AWRTALAQSPLH
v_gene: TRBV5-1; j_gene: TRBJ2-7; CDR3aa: ASSWGGRSNYEQY
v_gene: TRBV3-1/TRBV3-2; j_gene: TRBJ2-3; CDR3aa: ASSRRGGASTDTQY
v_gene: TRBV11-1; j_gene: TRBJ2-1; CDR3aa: ASSLWERGSNEQF
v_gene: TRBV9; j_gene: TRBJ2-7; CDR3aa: ASSVDAGGIVEQY
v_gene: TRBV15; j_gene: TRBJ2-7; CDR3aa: ATSRDYSGGAYEQY
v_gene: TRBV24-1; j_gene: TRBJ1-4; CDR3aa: ATSALRGPPGWITNEKLF
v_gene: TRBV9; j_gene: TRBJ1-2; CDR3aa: ASSPRTGAYNNYGYT
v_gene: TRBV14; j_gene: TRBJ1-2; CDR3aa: ASSQVKGYGYT
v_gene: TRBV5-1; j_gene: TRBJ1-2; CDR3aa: ASSLESPLGGYT
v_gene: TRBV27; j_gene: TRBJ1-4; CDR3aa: ASSLSEGAREKLF
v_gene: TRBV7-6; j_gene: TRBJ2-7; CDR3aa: ASSVGLAYEQY
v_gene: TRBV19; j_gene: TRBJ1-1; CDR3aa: ATTFGTLNTEAF
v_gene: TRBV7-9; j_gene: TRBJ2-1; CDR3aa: ASSTPRQGGEQF
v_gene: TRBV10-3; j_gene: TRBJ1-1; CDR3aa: AISAVVNTEAF
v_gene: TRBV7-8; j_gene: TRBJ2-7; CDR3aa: ASSLGSVSRGYEQY
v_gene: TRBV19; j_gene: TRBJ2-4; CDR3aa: ASSTPTNFNIQY
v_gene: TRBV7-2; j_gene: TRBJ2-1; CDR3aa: ASSFPSSGGPSGEQF
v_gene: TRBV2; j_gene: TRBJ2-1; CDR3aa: ASSWSSVDEQF
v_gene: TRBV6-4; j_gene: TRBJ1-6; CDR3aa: ASSFRQGAPNSPLH
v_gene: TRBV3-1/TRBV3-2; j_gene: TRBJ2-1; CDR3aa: ASSQASRSHNEQF
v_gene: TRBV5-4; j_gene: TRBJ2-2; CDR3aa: ASSPGSPAGTGELF
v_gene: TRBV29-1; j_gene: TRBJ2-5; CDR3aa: SVSSGTGRETQY
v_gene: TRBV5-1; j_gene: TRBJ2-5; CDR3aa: ASSLAGGSGETQY
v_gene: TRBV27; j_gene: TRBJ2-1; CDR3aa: ASSMDRIYNEQF
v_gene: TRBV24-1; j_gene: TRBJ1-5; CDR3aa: ATSDWSRPRQPQH
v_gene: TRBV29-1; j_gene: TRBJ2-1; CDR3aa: SVETRLAEYNEQF
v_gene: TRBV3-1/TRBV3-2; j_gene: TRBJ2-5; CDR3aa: ASSRLGIDQETQY
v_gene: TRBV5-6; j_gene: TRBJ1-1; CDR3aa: ASSTGRGTEAF
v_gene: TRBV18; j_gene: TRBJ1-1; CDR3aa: ASSPDRGVTEAF
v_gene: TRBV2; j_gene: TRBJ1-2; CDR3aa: ASGDYNYGYT
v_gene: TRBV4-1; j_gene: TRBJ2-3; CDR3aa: ASSQVRDRDTQY
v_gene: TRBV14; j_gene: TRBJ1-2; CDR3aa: ASSQELNLIGDGYT
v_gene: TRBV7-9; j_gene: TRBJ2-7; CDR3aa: ASRSVGGSVHEQY
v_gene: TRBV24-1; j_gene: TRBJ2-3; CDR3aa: ATFSSTDTQY
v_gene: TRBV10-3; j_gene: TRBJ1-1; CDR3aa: AISEGVGSEAF